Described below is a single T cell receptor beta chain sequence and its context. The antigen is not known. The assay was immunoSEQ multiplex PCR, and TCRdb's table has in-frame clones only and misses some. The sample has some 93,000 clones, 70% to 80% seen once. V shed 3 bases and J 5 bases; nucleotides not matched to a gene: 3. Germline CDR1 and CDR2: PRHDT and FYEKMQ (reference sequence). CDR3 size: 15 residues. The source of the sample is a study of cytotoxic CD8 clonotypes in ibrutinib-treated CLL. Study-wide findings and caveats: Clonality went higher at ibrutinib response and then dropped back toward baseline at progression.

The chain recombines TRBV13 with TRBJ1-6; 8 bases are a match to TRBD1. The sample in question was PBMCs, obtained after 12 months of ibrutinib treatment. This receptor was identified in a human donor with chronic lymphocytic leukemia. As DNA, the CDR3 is TGTGCCAGCAGCTTGGGGACAGGCCATAATTCACCCCTCCACTTT. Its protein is CASSLGTGHNSPLHF. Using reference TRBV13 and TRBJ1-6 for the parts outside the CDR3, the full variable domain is AAGVIQSPRHLIKEKRETATLKCYPIPRHDTVYWYQQGPGQDPQFLISFYEKMQSDKGSIPDRFSAQQFSDYHSELNMSSLELGDSALYFCASSLGTGHNSPLHFGNGTRLTVT.